This is a list of T cell receptor beta chains from one sample in a study of shared clonotypes between healthy human individuals. Assay: immunoSEQ multiplex PCR; the TCRdb copy retains only in-frame clones and omits some. The sample holds 2 million to 3 million clones, 93% seen once. The sequencing sample was made of naive CD4+ T cells from PBMCs. These receptors all stem from a man younger than 35 in good health. Some clones in this sample may be carry-over from other donors' samples. CDR3s include the opening cysteine and the closing phenylalanine or tryptophan. The D gene is left open where the match is weak. Not every row has a clone size; where given, it reads once, few, many or a size class.

-,TRBJ1-1,TRBV4-1,TRBD1,CASSQPDRGRLTEAFF,TGCGCCAGCAGCCAACCAGACAGGGGGCGCCTAACTGAAGCTTTCTTT
-,TRBJ1-4,TRBV6-1,TRBD1,CASSDQGAGNEKLFF,TGTGCCAGCAGTGACCAGGGGGCGGGTAATGAAAAACTGTTTTTT
once,TRBJ2-5,TRBV20-1,-,CSPGLETQYF,TGCTCACCCGGGTTGGAGACCCAGTACTTC
-,TRBJ2-3,TRBV19,-,CASSNRITDTQYF,TGTGCCAGTAGTAATAGGATCACAGATACGCAGTATTTT
-,TRBJ1-1,TRBV14,-,CASSRGYTEAFF,TGTGCCAGCAGCAGGGGGTACACTGAAGCTTTCTTT
-,TRBJ2-7,TRBV5-4,-,CASSLFQGQHRTTYEQYF,TGTGCCAGCAGCTTGTTCCAGGGACAACACAGGACCACCTACGAGCAGTACTTC
-,TRBJ2-1,TRBV5-1,-,CASSLGGSSYNEQFF,TGCGCCAGCAGCTTGGGAGGGAGCTCCTACAATGAGCAGTTCTTC
-,TRBJ2-1,TRBV11-3,-,CASSAQGSPYNEQFF,TGTGCCAGCAGCGCTCAGGGGAGCCCCTACAATGAGCAGTTCTTC
-,TRBJ2-1,TRBV5-4,TRBD2,CASSATSGEQFF,TGTGCCAGCAGCGCGACTAGCGGGGAGCAGTTCTTC
-,TRBJ1-2,TRBV19,-,CASTSLAAIEYYGYTF,TGTGCCAGTACTTCCTTGGCGGCTATTGAGTACTATGGCTACACCTTC
-,TRBJ1-1,TRBV7-2,TRBD1,CASSLAAGQLNTEAFF,TGTGCCAGCAGCTTAGCGGCGGGACAGCTGAACACTGAAGCTTTCTTT
-,TRBJ1-4,TRBV7-9,-,CASSSDRINEKLFF,TGTGCCAGCAGCTCCGACAGGATTAATGAAAAACTGTTTTTT
-,TRBJ1-2,TRBV6-5,TRBD1,CASSYRWDRAYGYTF,TGTGCCAGCAGTTACAGGTGGGACAGGGCATATGGCTACACCTTC
-,TRBJ1-4,TRBV30,-,CAWSPGSYEKLFF,TGTGCCTGGTCCCCTGGCAGCTATGAAAAACTGTTTTTT
once,TRBJ2-7,TRBV5-4,-,CASSFPDTYEQYF,TGTGCCAGCAGCTTTCCAGACACCTACGAGCAGTACTTC
-,TRBJ2-1,TRBV5-1,-,CASRNRVRGNEQFF,TGCGCCAGCAGGAACAGGGTACGAGGCAATGAGCAGTTCTTC
-,TRBJ2-3,TRBV18,-,CASSGGRGLYTQYF,TGTGCCAGCTCCGGAGGCAGGGGTTTGTATACGCAGTATTTT
-,TRBJ2-3,TRBV5-1,TRBD2,CASAGGSDYTDTQYF,TGCGCCAGCGCGGGGGGTTCCGATTACACAGATACGCAGTATTTT
-,TRBJ2-5,TRBV18,TRBD1,CASSLGTEETQYF,TGTGCCAGCTCACTGGGGACAGAAGAGACCCAGTACTTC
-,TRBJ1-1,TRBV27,TRBD1,CAGSRQGNTEAFF,TGTGCCGGCAGCAGACAGGGGAACACTGAAGCTTTCTTT
-,TRBJ2-3,TRBV7-8,-,CASSLVVYASTDTQYF,TGTGCCAGCAGCTTAGTCGTCTACGCTAGCACAGATACGCAGTATTTT
-,TRBJ1-1,TRBV2,TRBD1,CASNFKGQGSTGAFF,TGTGCCAGCAATTTCAAGGGACAGGGATCGACGGGAGCTTTCTTT
-,TRBJ2-7,TRBV20-1,TRBD2,CSGVSGKEQYF,TGCAGTGGGGTTAGCGGGAAGGAGCAGTACTTC
-,TRBJ2-7,TRBV27,TRBD1,CASSRDRGPYEQYF,TGTGCCAGCAGTCGCGACAGGGGACCCTACGAGCAGTACTTC
-,TRBJ2-5,TRBV11-2,TRBD1,CASSPWDRGHETQYF,TGTGCCAGCAGCCCGTGGGACAGGGGGCATGAGACCCAGTACTTC
-,TRBJ1-4,TRBV6-1,-,CASRTERNEKLFF,TGTGCCAGCAGGACAGAGCGTAATGAAAAACTGTTTTTT
-,TRBJ2-3,TRBV20-1,-,CSARHRDTQYF,TGCAGTGCTAGACACCGGGATACGCAGTATTTT
-,TRBJ2-3,TRBV7-9,-,CASSPQTDTQYF,TGTGCCAGCAGCCCACAGACAGATACGCAGTATTTT
-,TRBJ1-1,TRBV7-9,TRBD1,CASSTRTGGNTEAFF,TGTGCCAGCAGCACAAGGACAGGGGGAAACACTGAAGCTTTCTTT
-,TRBJ1-2,TRBV5-1,TRBD1,CASSYPGQGYGYTF,TGCGCCAGCAGCTACCCAGGACAGGGCTATGGCTACACCTTC
-,TRBJ2-7,TRBV11-2,-,CASSLYGSGGSYEQYF,TGTGCCAGCAGCTTATATGGGTCCGGCGGGTCCTACGAGCAGTACTTC
once,TRBJ2-1,TRBV6-1,-,CASSREGGPYNEQFF,TGTGCCAGCAGTCGCGAGGGGGGACCCTACAATGAGCAGTTCTTC
-,TRBJ1-3,TRBV2,-,CASTKATTGGNTIYF,TGTGCCAGCACCAAGGCAACCACAGGAGGAAACACCATATATTTT
-,TRBJ2-1,TRBV19,-,CASSSGNLYNEQFF,TGTGCCAGTAGTAGCGGGAACCTATACAATGAGCAGTTCTTC
-,TRBJ2-7,TRBV5-1,-,CASSPGRSSYEQYF,TGCGCCAGCTCCCCCGGGCGGTCCTCCTACGAGCAGTACTTC
-,TRBJ2-5,TRBV4-2,-,CASSQGVGEGTQYF,TGTGCCAGCAGCCAAGGGGTAGGAGAAGGGACCCAGTACTTC
-,TRBJ2-3,TRBV30,-,CAWSAAKARSTDTQYF,TGTGCCTGGAGTGCCGCCAAAGCCAGGAGCACAGATACGCAGTATTTT
-,TRBJ1-5,TRBV27,-,CASSLKWQSNQPQHF,TGTGCCAGCAGTTTAAAATGGCAGAGCAATCAGCCCCAGCATTTT
-,TRBJ2-3,TRBV6-1,-,CASSEGQFTDTQYF,TGTGCCAGCAGTGAGGGGCAGTTCACAGATACGCAGTATTTT
-,TRBJ2-1,TRBV5-1,TRBD2,CASRSSGRAPNEQFF,TGCGCCAGCAGATCTAGCGGGAGGGCTCCCAATGAGCAGTTCTTC
-,TRBJ2-7,TRBV7-2,TRBD2,CASSPGLADIYEQYF,TGTGCCAGCAGCCCCGGACTAGCAGACATCTACGAGCAGTACTTC
-,TRBJ1-5,TRBV19,TRBD1,CASSIDGTVTNQPQHF,TGTGCCAGTAGTATAGACGGGACAGTGACCAATCAGCCCCAGCATTTT
-,TRBJ1-5,TRBV27,-,CASSPKGVRSSEPQHF,TGTGCCAGCAGCCCCAAGGGGGTGCGCAGTTCTGAGCCCCAGCATTTT
-,TRBJ1-4,TRBV30,TRBD1,CAWRQGRGEKLFF,TGTGCCTGGAGACAGGGGCGAGGTGAAAAACTGTTTTTT
-,TRBJ1-5,TRBV15,TRBD1,CATRSGQGNQPQHF,TGTGCCACCAGATCAGGACAGGGGAATCAGCCCCAGCATTTT
once,TRBJ2-5,TRBV27,-,CATRLQVQETQYF,TGTGCCACCAGGTTACAGGTTCAAGAGACCCAGTACTTC
-,TRBJ1-3,TRBV18,-,CASSPPSLSGNTIYF,TGTGCCAGCTCACCACCGTCGCTGTCTGGAAACACCATATATTTT
-,TRBJ1-2,TRBV15,-,CATSPGRGNDGYTF,TGTGCCACCAGCCCAGGACGGGGTAATGATGGCTACACCTTC
-,TRBJ2-7,TRBV7-2,TRBD1,CASSSEAGQGKYF,TGTGCCAGCAGTTCCGAGGCAGGACAGGGCAAGTACTTC
-,TRBJ2-3,TRBV12-5,-,CASGLGGTDTQYF,TGTGCTAGTGGTTTGGGCGGCACAGATACGCAGTATTTT
-,TRBJ1-2,TRBV18,-,CASSPITVQDYGYTF,TGTGCCAGCTCACCGATAACGGTCCAGGACTATGGCTACACCTTC
-,TRBJ1-2,TRBV2,-,CASREGLDYGYTF,TGTGCCAGCAGAGAGGGTTTGGACTATGGCTACACCTTC
-,TRBJ2-7,TRBV5-1,TRBD2,CASSPGGGAYEQYF,TGCGCCAGCAGCCCGGGGGGAGGGGCCTACGAGCAGTACTTC